The 14 T cell receptor beta chains reported below all come from one sample, sequenced in a study of PD-L1 blockade in urothelial cancer. Sequencing was performed with immunoSEQ multiplex PCR; in TCRdb, only in-frame clones are kept and a portion is missing. Of roughly 40,000 clones listed, around 90% are singletons. Noted time point: peripheral blood 6 weeks after treatment start. The sequences come from PBMCs, collected around atezolizumab (anti-PD-L1) treatment. These receptors were taken from a man aged 65-85 years with urothelial cancer.

The count of this clone is one. The CDR3 is CASCKGVRNEQYF. Here the CDR3 DNA reads TGTGCCAGCTGCAAGGGAGTGAGGAACGAGCAGTACTTC. This chain links TRBV25-1 with TRBJ2-7; D possibly corresponds to TRBD2 (5 bases). The V end lost 8 bases, the J end lost 5 bases, and 16 bases lay between the germline ends. CDR1 and CDR2 (germline): MGHDK, SYGVNS. CDR3 length equals 13 residues.

V usage is TRBV6-6 and J usage is TRBJ2-3; D not resolved. The V gene's germline CDR1 is MNHNY and CDR2 SVGAGI (reference sequence). CDR3 length: 12 residues. With 6 bases removed from V and 2 bases from J, the gap between germline ends came to 6 bases. CDR3 DNA sequence: TGTGCCAGCAGCTCGTCCACAGATACGCAGTATTTT. Its protein product is CASSSSTDTQYF.

The V call is TRBV20-1, the J call TRBJ1-1; D is unclear. CDR3 length: 11 residues. Germline CDR1 is DFQATT and CDR2 is SNEGSKA (reference sequence). The V end lost 2 bases, the J end lost 11 bases, and 12 bases lay between the germline ends. CDR3 DNA sequence: TGCAGTGCTAGACGGGGAAGAGATGCTTTCTTT. Its translation: CSARRGRDAFF.

The chain recombines TRBV5-1 with TRBJ2-2; TRBD2 aligns across 8 bases. The junction had 4 bases not matched to a gene; V was cut back by 1 base and J by 5 bases. The CDR3 totals 15 residues. Germline CDR1 and CDR2: SGHRS and YFSETQ. In DNA, the CDR3 is TGCGCCAGCAGCTTGACTAGCGGATATACCGGGGAGCTGTTTTTT. Translated: CASSLTSGYTGELFF.

J is TRBJ1-1 and V is TRBV19; TRBD1 aligns across 10 bases. The CDR3 has 13 amino acids. The germline CDR1 and CDR2 sequences are LNHDA and SQIVND (reference sequence). V dropped 7 bases and J dropped 6; count of bases not matched to a gene: 5. In DNA, the CDR3 is TGTGCCAGTATTCGGGACAGGGGATCTGAAGCTTTCTTT. It is translated as CASIRDRGSEAFF.

This sequence joins TRBV5-1 and TRBJ2-7, with a tentative D call TRBD1 (6 bases). CDR1 is SGHRS, CDR2 YFSETQ, per germline. Trimming stripped 4 bases from V and 5 bases from J, with 13 bases between. This CDR3 is built from 13 residues. CDR3 sequence reads: CASSTDGGHEQYF. The CDR3 DNA is TGCGCCAGCAGCACGGATGGGGGCCACGAGCAGTACTTC.

This clone was recorded once. The V gene is TRBV19, the J gene TRBJ1-5, with no clear D. CDR1 is LNHDA and CDR2 is SQIVND in the germline V gene (reference sequence). V dropped 4 bases and J dropped 2 bases, with 6 bases sitting between them. This CDR3 is 13 amino acids long. The CDR3 bases are TGTGCCAGTAGTACCCAGGGCAATCAGCCCCAGCATTTT. Its protein is CASSTQGNQPQHF. Filled out from reference TRBV19 and TRBJ1-5, the complete variable domain reads DGGITQSPKYLFRKEGQNVTLSCEQNLNHDAMYWYRQDPGQGLRLIYYSQIVNDFQKGDIAEGYSVSREKKESFPLTVTSAQKNPTAFYLCASSTQGNQPQHFGDGTRLSIL.

The V and J genes are TRBV11-3 and TRBJ2-1; 9 bases are a match to TRBD1. The CDR3 has 15 amino acids. The V gene end was trimmed by 5 bases and the J gene end by 8 bases; junction bases not matched to a gene: 10. Germline CDR1 SGHNT, CDR2 YENEEA. In DNA, the CDR3 is TGTGCCAGCAGCCCCGGACAGGGGTTAGGGGATGAGCAGTTCTTC. Its translation is CASSPGQGLGDEQFF. Full variable domain (remainder filled in from reference TRBV11-3 and TRBJ2-1): EAGVVQSPRYKIIEKKQPVAFWCNPISGHNTLYWYLQNLGQGPELLIRYENEEAVDDSQLPKDRFSAERLKGVDSTLKIQPAELGDSAVYLCASSPGQGLGDEQFFGPGTRLTVL.

The chain links TRBV2 to TRBJ2-4; 12 positions agree with TRBD2. Unmatched junction bases numbered 5, after V lost 4 bases and J lost 7 bases. The CDR3 contains 15 residues. Germline V gene sequence: CDR1 SNHLY, CDR2 FYNNEI. CDR3 amino acids: CASSGTSGAKNIQYF. The DNA of the CDR3 is TGTGCCAGCAGTGGGACTAGCGGGGCTAAGAACATTCAGTACTTC. The full variable domain, its missing parts supplied by reference TRBV2 and TRBJ2-4, is EPEVTQTPSHQVTQMGQEVILRCVPISNHLYFYWYRQILGQKVEFLVSFYNNEISEKSEIFDDQFSVERPDGSNFTLKIRSTKLEDSAMYFCASSGTSGAKNIQYFGAGTRLSVL.

The chain has TRBV19 and TRBJ1-5; D may be TRBD1 (5 bases). Looked up from germline, CDR1 is LNHDA and CDR2 is SQIVND (reference sequence). CDR3 size: 12 residues. Trimming shortened V by 6 bases and J by 7 bases, and 10 bases separated the two germline ends. The chain's CDR3 is CASRSGDQPQHF. CDR3 nucleotides: TGTGCCAGTAGATCGGGGGACCAGCCCCAGCATTTT.

The chain has TRBV2 and TRBJ1-4; D perhaps matches TRBD1 (6 bases). Per germline, CDR1 SNHLY and CDR2 FYNNEI. The V gene lost 6 bases and the J gene lost 8 bases, with 19 bases spanning the gap. The CDR3 runs 15 residues. The CDR3 DNA reads as TGTGCCAGCAGGCACAGGGATGGCACAGTGGAAAAACTGTTTTTT. This gives the protein CASRHRDGTVEKLFF.

The chain links TRBV10-3 to TRBJ2-2; TRBD2 is a possible D gene (5 bases). The length of the CDR3 is 15 residues. Trimming shortened V by 2 bases and J by 7 bases, and 14 bases separated the two germline ends. Germline CDR1 reads ENHRY; CDR2 reads SYGVKD. CDR3 region: CAISERSEGGGELFF. CDR3 in DNA: TGTGCCATCAGTGAGAGGTCAGAAGGAGGCGGGGAGCTGTTTTTT.

CDR3 sequence reads: CASRVRGYEQYF. The CDR3 bases are TGTGCCAGCAGGGTGCGGGGGTACGAGCAGTACTTC. This chain connects TRBV21-1 to TRBJ2-7; TRBD2, the table's D call, lacks a check against the DNA. TRBV21-1 is listed as a pseudogene. The CDR3 loop spans 12 amino acids.

The chain uses TRBV9 and TRBJ2-2; TRBD2 agrees at 8 bases. V trimming: 0 bases; J trimming: 1 base; junction bases outside the gene matches: 2. The CDR3 extends over 16 amino acids. Germline V gene sequence: CDR1 SGDLS, CDR2 YYNGEE. The CDR3 DNA reads TGTGCCAGCAGCGTAGTTGCGGGGGGGAACACCGGGGAGCTGTTTTTT. Encoded protein: CASSVVAGGNTGELFF.